This T cell receptor (beta chain) was identified during a study of a mutant IDH1 vaccine in newly diagnosed glioma. Study-level information: During weeks 1, 3, 5, 7, 11, 15, 19 and 23, patients received eight vaccinations. Of treated patients, 62.5% were men and 37.5% women, averaging around 40 years.

The trim removed 7 bases at V and 0 bases at J, leaving 10 bases unmatched. The CDR3 length is 15 residues. CDR1 is SGHRS, CDR2 YFSETQ, per germline. Sample time point: week 23, last vaccination. Each dose of the vaccine consisted of 300 ug of mutant IDH1 20-mer peptide, with topical imiquimod. About this clone itself: Its antigen remains unknown.

This table comes from immunoSEQ multiplex PCR, and its TCRdb copy is limited to in-frame clones, with some not included. The top ten hold 2% to 3% of the sample, which has roughly 43,000 clones, 84% seen once. This chain links TRBV5-1 with TRBJ2-7; TRBD1 aligns across 7 bases. The TCR sequence derives from a woman between 18 and 29 years old with glioma. Some clones in this sample may be carry-over from other donors' samples. The sequencing used PBMCs, collected from a glioma patient whose treatment included an IDH1 peptide vaccine. CDR3 sequence (DNA): TGCGCCAGCGGTGACAGGGAGATACCCTCCTACGAGCAGTACTTC. Translating gives CASGDREIPSYEQYF.